This TCR beta chain stems from a study of blood T cell dynamics during melanoma immunotherapy. Looking at the study overall: Metastatic melanoma patients received first-line pembrolizumab or nivolumab plus ipilimumab.

V was pared by 3 bases and J by 4 bases, with 7 bases of the junction left unmatched. The CDR3 is made up of 16 amino acids. The germline CDR1 and CDR2 sequences are SGHRS and YFSETQ. Findings of the study overall: At W3, later disease-control patients showed bifurcated PBMC repertoire changes, unlike progressors.

As for this clone: Its antigen is still unknown.

Every bulk PBMC sample received the same 350 ng of DNA. Data came from immunoSEQ multiplex PCR; TCRdb stores just in-frame clones and leaves some out. The table includes about 9,700 clones, around 86% detected once. Time point specified: pre-treatment baseline. At 12 weeks after first infusion, RECIST 1.1 defined response for most patients. The rearrangement uses TRBV5-1 and TRBJ2-5; 12 bases match TRBD2. The TCR originated in a human donor with melanoma. The sequenced sample was blood, obtained from a patient treated with checkpoint blockade. The CDR3 DNA sequence: TGCGCCAGCAGCTCCAGACTAGCGGGAGTAGGAGAGACCCAGTACTTC. This gives the protein CASSSRLAGVGETQYF.